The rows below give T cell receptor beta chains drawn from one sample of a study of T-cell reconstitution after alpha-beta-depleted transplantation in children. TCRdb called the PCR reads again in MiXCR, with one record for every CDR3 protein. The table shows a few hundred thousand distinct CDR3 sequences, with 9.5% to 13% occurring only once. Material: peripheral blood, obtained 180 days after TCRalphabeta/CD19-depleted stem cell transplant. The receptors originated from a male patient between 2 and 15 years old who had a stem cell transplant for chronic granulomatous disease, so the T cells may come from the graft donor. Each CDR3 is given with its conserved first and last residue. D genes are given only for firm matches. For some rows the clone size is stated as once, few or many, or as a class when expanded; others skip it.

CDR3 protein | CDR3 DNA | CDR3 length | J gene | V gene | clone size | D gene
CASGSLSSYNEQFF | TGTGCTAGTGGTTCGCTGAGCTCCTACAATGAGCAGTTCTTC | 14 | TRBJ2-1 | TRBV12-5 | many | -
CASTLWGGTSGTGELFF | TGTGCCAGCACCCTCTGGGGGGGGACTAGCGGCACCGGGGAGCTGTTTTTT | 17 | TRBJ2-2 | TRBV7-2 | many | TRBD2
CASSSHRGGRAYEQFF | TGTGCCAGCAGCTCCCACCGGGGCGGGAGGGCCTATGAGCAGTTCTTC | 16 | TRBJ2-1 | TRBV7-9 | many | TRBD2
CASSLSGRVDTQYF | TGCGCCAGCAGCCTCAGCGGGAGGGTAGATACGCAGTATTTT | 14 | TRBJ2-3 | TRBV5-1 | many | TRBD2
CSATLGTESRQPQHF | TGCAGTGCTACCCTGGGGACAGAGAGCAGGCAGCCCCAGCATTTT | 15 | TRBJ1-5 | TRBV20-1 | many | TRBD1
CASRGTGGWKVDEKLFF | TGTGCCAGCAGGGGGACAGGGGGCTGGAAGGTGGATGAAAAACTGTTTTTT | 17 | TRBJ1-4 | TRBV7-2 | many | TRBD1
CASSTSAQESYEQYF | TGTGCCAGCAGCACATCGGCGCAGGAGTCCTACGAGCAGTACTTC | 15 | TRBJ2-7 | TRBV7-8 | many | -
CASRLEGSPLHF | TGTGCCAGCAGACTCGAGGGTTCACCCCTCCACTTT | 12 | TRBJ1-6 | TRBV12-3/TRBV12-4 | many | -
CASTPDGGGTEAFF | TGTGCCAGTACCCCGGACGGTGGGGGCACTGAAGCTTTCTTT | 14 | TRBJ1-1 | TRBV19 | - | -
CSATSGGALNEQFF | TGCAGTGCGACTAGCGGGGGGGCACTCAATGAGCAGTTCTTC | 14 | TRBJ2-1 | TRBV20-1 | many | TRBD2
CASSKEGAWYRGRTEAFF | TGTGCCAGCAGCAAAGAAGGGGCGTGGTACCGAGGGCGCACTGAAGCTTTCTTT | 18 | TRBJ1-1 | TRBV21-1 | few | -
CASSHGTGKITEAFF | TGTGCCAGCAGCCACGGGACAGGGAAAATCACTGAAGCTTTCTTT | 15 | TRBJ1-1 | TRBV11-3 | many | TRBD1
CSAILPGTGVTGELFF | TGCAGTGCTATCCTCCCCGGGACAGGGGTTACCGGGGAGCTGTTTTTT | 16 | TRBJ2-2 | TRBV20-1 | many | TRBD1
CASSSRVLSGANVLTF | TGTGCCAGCAGCTCCCGGGTCCTCTCTGGGGCCAACGTCCTGACTTTC | 16 | TRBJ2-6 | TRBV5-4 | - | -
CASSEALRTYEQYF | TGTGCCAGCAGTGAAGCGCTTAGGACCTACGAGCAGTACTTC | 14 | TRBJ2-7 | TRBV6-1 | many | -
CASSPHSGSLDNEQFF | TGCGCCAGCAGCCCCCATAGCGGGAGCCTGGACAATGAGCAGTTCTTC | 16 | TRBJ2-1 | TRBV5-1 | many | TRBD2
CASGLGFLYEQYF | TGTGCCAGCGGCTTGGGTTTCCTCTACGAGCAGTACTTC | 13 | TRBJ2-7 | TRBV5-4 | - | -
CASKPEQGGGINQPQHF | TGTGCCAGCAAGCCCGAACAGGGAGGGGGAATAAATCAGCCCCAGCATTTT | 17 | TRBJ1-5 | TRBV28 | few | -
CASSQNRRTGSSYEQYF | TGCGCCAGCAGTCAAAACCGGCGGACGGGAAGTTCCTACGAGCAGTACTTC | 17 | TRBJ2-7 | TRBV23-1 | - | -
CSVGSGRDGTQYF | TGCAGCGTCGGTAGCGGGAGGGATGGGACCCAGTACTTC | 13 | TRBJ2-5 | TRBV29-1 | - | TRBD2
CASSLLGQGYTF | TGCGCCAGCAGCTTGTTGGGGCAGGGCTACACCTTC | 12 | TRBJ1-2 | TRBV5-1 | many | -
CASSRLDKAGATPDTQYF | TGTGCCAGCAGTCGTCTCGATAAAGCGGGGGCCACCCCAGATACGCAGTATTTT | 18 | TRBJ2-3 | TRBV6-1 | many | TRBD2
CSAREDTEKLFF | TGCAGTGCTAGAGAAGATACTGAAAAACTGTTTTTT | 12 | TRBJ1-4 | TRBV20-1 | many | -
CASSYDGQVNTEAFF | TGTGCCAGCAGTTACGATGGGCAGGTGAACACTGAAGCTTTCTTT | 15 | TRBJ1-1 | TRBV6-5 | many | -
CATSTGTGSTGELFF | TGTGCCACCAGCACCGGGACAGGGTCTACCGGGGAGCTGTTTTTT | 15 | TRBJ2-2 | TRBV15 | many | TRBD1
CASSLDRRPGKEQYF | TGTGCCAGCAGCTTAGATCGGCGGCCGGGTAAGGAGCAGTACTTC | 15 | TRBJ2-7 | TRBV7-8 | many | -
CASSVTSVSYNEQFF | TGTGCCAGCAGCGTAACTAGCGTATCCTACAATGAGCAGTTCTTC | 15 | TRBJ2-1 | TRBV7-3 | few | TRBD2
CASSLSRAVPSEYF | TGTGCCAGCAGCTTAAGCCGTGCGGTTCCTAGCGAGTATTTT | 14 | TRBJ2-3 | TRBV7-2 | many | -
CASSLEAGGSDTQYF | TGTGCCAGCAGCTTAGAGGCGGGGGGCAGTGATACGCAGTATTTT | 15 | TRBJ2-3 | TRBV11-2 | many | TRBD2
CASSLGRRGTEALF | TGTGCCAGCAGCTTGGGGAGGCGGGGCACTGAAGCTCTCTTT | 14 | TRBJ1-1 | TRBV7-2 | - | -
CSARIADFLAKNIQYF | TGCAGTGCTAGAATAGCGGATTTTCTAGCCAAAAACATTCAGTACTTC | 16 | TRBJ2-4 | TRBV20-1 | many | -